A single sample gave rise to the 26 T cell receptor beta chains below, sequenced in a study of shared clonotypes between healthy human individuals. Assay: immunoSEQ multiplex PCR; the TCRdb copy retains only in-frame clones and omits some. Of about 730,000 clones in the sample, 72% were seen once. Sequencing was done on a sample of memory CD4+ T cells sorted from blood. The subset is: CD45RA-negative fraction. The receptors shown here come from a woman in her twenties or thirties in good health.

The chain employs TRBV28 and TRBJ1-5; no definite D call. Germline V gene sequence: CDR1 MDHEN, CDR2 SYDVKM. V was cut by 3 bases and J by 0 bases, with 6 bases left in between. The CDR3 runs 14 residues. CDR3 sequence (DNA): TGTGCCAGCAGTTTCGGTCTTAGCAATCAGCCCCAGCATTTT. This sequence encodes CASSFGLSNQPQHF.

The rearrangement joins TRBV4-1 to TRBJ2-3; no firm D call. V lost 0 bases to trimming and J lost 2 bases, with 12 bases between them. CDR1 and CDR2 from the germline V gene are MGHRA and YSYEKL. This CDR3 spans 16 amino acids. The CDR3, as DNA: TGCGCCAGCAGCCAAGATCCGGCGGTCCTCACAGATACGCAGTATTTT. Amino acid sequence: CASSQDPAVLTDTQYF.

The chain employs TRBV28 and TRBJ1-5; D is perhaps TRBD1 (5 bases). Per germline, CDR1 MDHEN and CDR2 SYDVKM. The CDR3 sequence is 18 residues long. The ends were cut back, 4 bases at V and 4 bases at J, with 23 bases in the middle. CDR3 region: CASSSHTYSTAKNQPQHF. In DNA form, the CDR3 reads TGTGCCAGCAGTTCTCATACCTACTCGACAGCGAAAAATCAGCCCCAGCATTTT.

This clone was seen a single time. V gene TRBV7-9 combines with J gene TRBJ2-5, with D possibly called TRBD1 or TRBD2 (5 bases each). From germline, CDR1 is SEHNR and CDR2 FQNEAQ (reference sequence). This CDR3 has 15 amino acids. Trimming cost V 8 bases and J 1 base, with 17 bases left between them. The CDR3 DNA follows: TGTGCCAGCGCCTCCGGGACCGTGTTCCAAGAGACCCAGTACTTC. Translating gives CASASGTVFQETQYF.

This chain links TRBV6-5 with TRBJ2-7; D is undetermined. Deletions cut 10 bases from V and 1 base from J, with 11 bases between. The CDR3 spans 12 residues. Per germline, CDR1 MNHEY and CDR2 SVGAGI. The CDR3 DNA sequence: TGTGCCACGAAAGGGCGTTCCTACGAGCAGTACTTC. Translation: CATKGRSYEQYF.

This clone has more than one count but fewer than ten. V usage is TRBV6-1 and J usage is TRBJ1-1; D remains unclear. CDR1 is MNHNS and CDR2 is SASEGT in the germline V gene. This CDR3 contains 16 residues. V lost 4 bases and J lost 1, with 16 bases in between. The CDR3 DNA sequence: TGTGCCAGCAGTGGGGTTTTTGGGGTGAAGAACACTGAAGCTTTCTTT. Protein sequence: CASSGVFGVKNTEAFF.

The rearrangement uses TRBV4-1 and TRBJ2-3; possibly TRBD2 for D (5 bases). Germline V lookup: CDR1 MGHRA, CDR2 YSYEKL. There are 15 residues in the CDR3. V was cut by 4 bases and J by 6 bases, with 17 bases left in between. The CDR3 DNA sequence: TGCGCCAGCAGCCGTAGGAGGCTAGCAGATGATACGCAGTATTTT. Amino acids: CASSRRRLADDTQYF.

The chain carries TRBV10-3 and TRBJ2-3; D is uncertain. V lost 3 bases, J lost 0 bases, and 7 bases lay in between. Germline CDR1 ENHRY, CDR2 SYGVKD. This CDR3 is 14 amino acids long. The CDR3 protein is CAISDRSSTDTQYF. CDR3 bases: TGTGCCATCAGTGACAGGAGTAGCACAGATACGCAGTATTTT.

The CDR3 sequence: CASSPNKGQVSEAFF. CDR3 nucleotide sequence: TGTGCCAGCAGCCCGAACAAGGGACAAGTAAGTGAAGCTTTCTTT. This chain uses TRBV28 with TRBJ1-1, with TRBD1 as a possible D gene (6 bases). The CDR3 runs 15 residues. Trimming took 6 bases from V and 7 from J, leaving 21 bases between them. The germline gives CDR1 MDHEN, CDR2 SYDVKM.

The rearrangement uses TRBV2 and TRBJ2-7, with 12 nucleotides matching TRBD1. Germline V gives CDR1 SNHLY, CDR2 FYNNEI. Trimming removed 6 bases from V and 5 bases from J; junction bases left unmatched: 11. This CDR3 is built from 16 residues. The CDR3 protein is CASRELTGTGGHEQYF. CDR3 nucleotides: TGTGCCAGCAGGGAATTAACGGGGACAGGGGGCCACGAGCAGTACTTC.

J is TRBJ2-1 and V is TRBV27; TRBD2 agrees at 7 bases. The CDR3 is made up of 15 amino acids. Germline V lookup: CDR1 MNHEY, CDR2 SMNVEV (reference sequence). J gave up 3 bases and V 6 bases, and 8 bases lay outside the gene matches. CDR3 in amino acids: CASSRAGVRYNEQFF. CDR3 nucleotides: TGTGCCAGCAGCCGCGCGGGAGTCCGCTACAATGAGCAGTTCTTC.

The rearrangement uses TRBV10-3 and TRBJ1-2; the match to TRBD1 covers 7 bases. J was trimmed by 12 bases and V by 8 bases; bases with no gene match: 6. This CDR3 region has 10 residues. The germline CDR1 and CDR2 sequences are ENHRY and SYGVKD. This chain's CDR3 is CAIGQAGHTF. The DNA of the CDR3 is TGTGCCATCGGACAGGCCGGGCACACCTTC.

The chain uses TRBV7-8 and TRBJ2-5, with TRBD1 matching 8 bases. The germline V gene encodes CDR1 SGHVS and CDR2 FQNEAQ. V trimming: 1 base; J trimming: 4 bases; junction bases outside the gene matches: 2. This CDR3 spans 14 amino acids. The CDR3 DNA sequence: TGTGCCAGCAGCTTAGATGGGACAGGAGAGACCCAGTACTTC. Amino acid sequence: CASSLDGTGETQYF. Filled out from reference TRBV7-8 and TRBJ2-5, the complete variable domain reads GAGVSQSPRYKVAKRGQDVALRCDPISGHVSLFWYQQALGQGPEFLTYFQNEAQLDKSGLPSDRFFAERPEGSVSTLKIQRTQQEDSAVYLCASSLDGTGETQYFGPGTRLLVL.

Here the CDR3 DNA reads TGTGCCAGCAGCCAAGATGCCGCTAGCGGAAGCTTACAAGAGACCCAGTACTTC. Translated, it gives CASSQDAASGSLQETQYF. V usage is TRBV4-2 and J usage is TRBJ2-5, with 7 bases that match TRBD2. In germline, CDR1 is LGHNA, CDR2 YNFKEQ. The CDR3 runs to 18 residues. V was clipped by 0 bases and J by 2 bases; unmatched bases: 12.

This clone was detected only a few times. The chain combines TRBV7-2 with TRBJ1-1; no clear D gene. Germline CDR1 and CDR2: SGHTA and FQGNSA. This CDR3 has 16 residues. Trimming took 2 bases from V and 0 from J, leaving 13 bases between them. In DNA, the CDR3 is TGTGCCAGCAGCTTATGGTCCCCTCTAATGAACACTGAAGCTTTCTTT. Translated, it gives CASSLWSPLMNTEAFF.

This clone was counted only a few times. The chain links TRBV5-1 to TRBJ2-6, with D possibly matching TRBD1 (6 bases). Trimming removed 4 bases from V and 0 bases from J, with 11 bases in between. The CDR3 length is 16 residues. Germline V gives CDR1 SGHRS, CDR2 YFSETQ. CDR3 DNA: TGCGCCAGCAGCAGAAGGGACACCTCTGGGGCCAACGTCCTGACTTTC. It codes for CASSRRDTSGANVLTF.

This clone was recorded a few times. In the same sample, other DNA sequences code for this CDR3. V usage is TRBV19 and J usage is TRBJ2-2, with 8 bases lining up with TRBD1. With V trimmed by 5 bases and J by 2 bases, 1 base remained unmatched. The germline CDR1 and CDR2 sequences are LNHDA and SQIVND (reference sequence). The CDR3 has 14 amino acids. The CDR3 DNA is TGTGCCAGTAGTGGACAGGGTAACACCGGGGAGCTGTTTTTT. Its translation: CASSGQGNTGELFF.

The V call is TRBV30, the J call TRBJ2-7; 8 nucleotides line up with TRBD1. CDR1 and CDR2 (germline): GTSNPN, SVGIG (reference sequence). The J segment lost 7 bases and the V segment lost 7 bases, leaving 15 bases of the junction unmatched. The CDR3 covers 14 residues. The CDR3: CAFRGQAATGEQYF. For the CDR3, the DNA is TGTGCCTTTAGGGGACAGGCTGCTACTGGGGAGCAGTACTTC.

This clone turned up a few times. The chain recombines TRBV11-1 with TRBJ2-3; unclear D gene. Germline values: CDR1 SGHAT, CDR2 FQDESV (reference sequence). Trimming removed 4 bases at V and 0 bases at J, with 11 bases between. The CDR3 sequence is 15 residues long. The CDR3 sequence: CASSSSPVSTDTQYF. The CDR3 coding sequence is TGTGCCAGCAGCTCAAGTCCTGTTAGCACAGATACGCAGTATTTT.

This chain links TRBV28 with TRBJ1-2; D unresolved. Deletions cut 4 bases from V and 1 base from J, with 10 bases between. CDR1 is MDHEN, CDR2 SYDVKM, per germline. This CDR3 region has 14 residues. Here the CDR3 reads CASSSGQDNYGYTF. The DNA of the CDR3 is TGTGCCAGCAGTTCTGGTCAGGATAACTATGGCTACACCTTC.

This clone was counted a single time. The chain is built from TRBV7-9 and TRBJ2-5, with TRBD1 matching 8 bases. This CDR3 is 12 amino acids long. The germline V gene has CDR1 SEHNR and CDR2 FQNEAQ (reference sequence). V shed 5 bases, J shed 10 bases, and the junction held 6 bases outside the gene matches. The CDR3, as DNA: TGTGCCAGCAGCCTCTACAGGGGGTACCAGTACTTC. This encodes CASSLYRGYQYF.

This clone occurred once. The chain carries TRBV19 and TRBJ2-1; D might be TRBD2 (5 bases). CDR1 is LNHDA and CDR2 is SQIVND in the germline V gene (reference sequence). The CDR3 sequence is 14 residues long. The ends were cut back, 6 bases at V and 2 bases at J, with 11 bases in the middle. DNA for the CDR3: TGTGCCAGTAGAGTAGCCGGGGCCTACAATGAGCAGTTCTTC. This translates into CASRVAGAYNEQFF.

This rearrangement joins TRBV14 to TRBJ2-1, with TRBD2 identical over 12 bases. The trim removed 4 bases at V and 0 bases at J, leaving 1 base unmatched. Germline assignment: CDR1 SGHDN and CDR2 FVKESK. This CDR3 spans 16 amino acids. The CDR3 DNA is TGTGCCAGCAGCCTGACTAGCGGGAGCTCCTACAATGAGCAGTTCTTC. Translated, it gives CASSLTSGSSYNEQFF.

The V call is TRBV6-1, the J call TRBJ2-7, with a weak D call TRBD1 (5 bases). Per germline, CDR1 MNHNS and CDR2 SASEGT. The CDR3 extends over 14 amino acids. V was cut by 3 bases and J by 6 bases, with 15 bases left in between. CDR3 sequence: CASSERFGGAEQYF. The CDR3 region has the DNA TGTGCCAGCAGTGAGAGATTTGGTGGGGCCGAGCAGTACTTC.

The V call is TRBV10-3, the J call TRBJ1-1; the D gene is possibly TRBD1 (5 bases). V lost 5 bases and J lost 3, with 13 bases in between. This CDR3 has 14 residues. Germline V CDR1 and CDR2: ENHRY, SYGVKD. The DNA of the CDR3 is TGTGCCATCAGTCGTGGGGACCTGGACACTGAAGCTTTCTTT. Protein: CAISRGDLDTEAFF.

The chain joins TRBV5-6 to TRBJ1-1, with 8 bases matching TRBD1. This CDR3 region has 14 residues. With V trimmed by 4 bases and J by 5 bases, 7 bases remained unmatched. The germline V gene has CDR1 SGHDT and CDR2 YYEEEE. The CDR3 sequence is CASSIDRGWTEAFF. The CDR3 DNA reads TGTGCCAGCAGCATAGACAGGGGCTGGACTGAAGCTTTCTTT.